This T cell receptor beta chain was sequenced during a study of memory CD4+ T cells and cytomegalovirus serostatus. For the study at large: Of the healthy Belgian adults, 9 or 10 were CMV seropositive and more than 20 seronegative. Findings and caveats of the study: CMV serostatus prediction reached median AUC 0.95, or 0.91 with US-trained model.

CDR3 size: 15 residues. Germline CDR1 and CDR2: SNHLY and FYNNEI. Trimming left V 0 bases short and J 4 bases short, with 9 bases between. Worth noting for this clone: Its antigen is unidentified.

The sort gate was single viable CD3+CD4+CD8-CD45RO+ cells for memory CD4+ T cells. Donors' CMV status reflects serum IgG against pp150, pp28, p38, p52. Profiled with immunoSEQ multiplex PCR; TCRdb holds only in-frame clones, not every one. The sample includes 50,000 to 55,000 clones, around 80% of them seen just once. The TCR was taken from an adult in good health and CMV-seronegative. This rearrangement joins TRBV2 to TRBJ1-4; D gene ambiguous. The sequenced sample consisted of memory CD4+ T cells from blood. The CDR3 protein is CASSEARRLNEKLFF. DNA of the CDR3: TGTGCCAGCAGTGAAGCGCGGCGGCTTAATGAAAAACTGTTTTTT. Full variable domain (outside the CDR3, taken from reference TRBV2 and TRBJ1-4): EPEVTQTPSHQVTQMGQEVILRCVPISNHLYFYWYRQILGQKVEFLVSFYNNEISEKSEIFDDQFSVERPDGSNFTLKIRSTKLEDSAMYFCASSEARRLNEKLFFGSGTQLSVL.